Listed here are 24 T cell receptor beta chains from one sample, sequenced in a study of blood T cell repertoires in COVID-19. The table came from immunoSEQ multiplex PCR; TCRdb's copy has only in-frame clones and leaves some out. The table shows under 200,000 clones, with around 80% occurring only once. The sequenced sample was PBMCs or T cells enriched from blood (not recorded which). The receptors were sampled from a woman in her seventies in a cohort exposed to, infected with or recovered from COVID-19 (not recorded which).

In its sample, this clone was seen once. The CDR3 region has the DNA TGTGCCAGCAGCCCGGGGGGGCTAGCGGGAACCTACGAGCAGTACTTC. This sequence encodes CASSPGGLAGTYEQYF. The chain uses TRBV5-4 and TRBJ2-7, with 9 bases matching TRBD2. With V trimmed by 4 bases and J by 2 bases, 10 bases remained unmatched. CDR1 and CDR2 (germline): SGHNT, YYREEE (reference sequence). CDR3 length equals 16 residues. The variable domain in full, with the rest retrieved from reference TRBV5-4 and TRBJ2-7, is ETGVTQSPTHLIKTRGQQVTLRCSSQSGHNTVSWYQQALGQGPQFIFQYYREEENGRGNFPPRFSGLQFPNYSSELNVNALELDDSALYLCASSPGGLAGTYEQYFGPGTRLTVT.

In its sample, this clone was seen a few times. The chain employs TRBV5-1 and TRBJ1-1, with a possible D match to TRBD1 (6 bases). Germline assignment: CDR1 SGHRS and CDR2 YFSETQ. The CDR3 length is 14 residues. V shed 3 bases and J shed 0 bases, with 9 bases lying between them. The CDR3 loop is CASSSQGMNTEAFF. In DNA, the CDR3 is TGCGCCAGCAGCTCACAGGGTATGAACACTGAAGCTTTCTTT.

This clone was counted a few times. The V gene is TRBV18, the J gene TRBJ2-5; no clear D. The germline CDR1 and CDR2 sequences are KGHSH and LQKENI. Trimming removed 2 bases at V and 2 bases at J, with 9 bases between. The CDR3 is made up of 14 amino acids. The CDR3 DNA follows: TGTGCCAGCTCACCAAATAGCCTTCAAGAGACCCAGTACTTC. Protein sequence: CASSPNSLQETQYF. Filled out from reference TRBV18 and TRBJ2-5, the complete variable domain reads NAGVMQNPRHLVRRRGQEARLRCSPMKGHSHVYWYRQLPEEGLKFMVYLQKENIIDESGMPKERFSAEFPKEGPSILRIQQVVRGDSAAYFCASSPNSLQETQYFGPGTRLLVL.

The CDR3 reads CASSPNTDTQYF. The CDR3 coding sequence is TGTGCCAGCAGCCCTAACACAGATACGCAGTATTTT. The chain couples TRBV9 to TRBJ2-3, with D uncertain. The CDR3 sequence is 12 residues long. Germline CDR1 reads SGDLS; CDR2 reads YYNGEE. The V and J ends lost 4 bases and 2 bases respectively, with 5 bases between them.

V is TRBV19 and J is TRBJ2-1, with D maybe TRBD2 (5 bases). Trimming removed 10 bases from V and 6 bases from J, with 19 bases in between. The CDR3 has 14 residues. The germline V gene encodes CDR1 LNHDA and CDR2 SQIVND (reference sequence). CDR3 residues: CATRRMDAGNEQFF. The DNA of the CDR3 is TGTGCCACTCGAAGAATGGATGCGGGCAATGAGCAGTTCTTC.

The chain recombines TRBV3-1 (or the pseudogene TRBV3-2) with TRBJ2-1; TRBD1 is a possible D gene (6 bases). Germline values: CDR1 LGHDT, CDR2 YNNKEL (reference sequence). CDR3 length: 15 amino acids. V was pared by 2 bases and J by 0 bases, with 8 bases between. For the CDR3, the DNA is TGTGCCAGCAGCCAACTCAGGGGCTCCTACAATGAGCAGTTCTTC. Its protein product is CASSQLRGSYNEQFF.

The V and J genes are TRBV27 and TRBJ2-3, with D possibly TRBD1 on 6 matching bases. The V end lost 6 bases, the J end lost 4 bases, and 8 bases lay between the germline ends. The germline CDR1 and CDR2 sequences are MNHEY and SMNVEV (reference sequence). The CDR3 has 12 residues. This chain's CDR3 is CASSRGPDTQYF. The CDR3 nucleotides read TGTGCCAGCAGCAGGGGCCCAGATACGCAGTATTTT.

The chain joins TRBV10-3 to TRBJ2-7; tentative D call: TRBD1 (6 bases). Deletions cut 9 bases from V and 0 bases from J, with 9 bases between. Germline CDR1 ENHRY, CDR2 SYGVKD. This CDR3 contains 12 residues. This CDR3 is CAIQGSSYEQYF. Here the CDR3 DNA reads TGTGCCATACAGGGAAGCTCCTACGAGCAGTACTTC.

The chain carries TRBV10-1 and TRBJ2-7, with 10 bases lining up with TRBD1. Germline V gene lookup returns CDR1 WNHNN and CDR2 SYGVQD (reference sequence). The CDR3 runs to 15 residues. V lost 3 bases, J lost 5 bases, and 7 bases stayed unmatched. The CDR3 DNA sequence: TGCGCCAGCAGTGATAGGACAGGGGGATTCGACGAGCAGTACTTC. This sequence encodes CASSDRTGGFDEQYF.

This chain joins TRBV7-2 and TRBJ2-5, with 7 bases identical to TRBD1. The CDR3 runs 14 residues. CDR1 SGHTA and CDR2 FQGNSA come from the germline V gene. The trim removed 5 bases at V and 3 bases at J, leaving 6 bases unmatched. The CDR3 nucleotides are TGTGCCAGCAGCCTGTCTGGGACAGAAGAGACCCAGTACTTC. Encoded protein: CASSLSGTEETQYF.

This clone occurred many times. In DNA form, the CDR3 reads TGCGCCAGCAGCTTGGGACAGGTAGGGCCTTACAATGAGCAGTTCTTC. It yields the protein CASSLGQVGPYNEQFF. This sequence joins TRBV5-1 and TRBJ2-1, with TRBD1 as a possible D gene (6 bases). This CDR3 region has 16 residues. Germline CDR1 SGHRS, CDR2 YFSETQ. The V and J ends lost 0 bases and 4 bases respectively, with 14 bases between them.

The chain joins TRBV18 to TRBJ1-1; TRBD1 matches at 7 bases. Looked up from germline, CDR1 is KGHSH and CDR2 is LQKENI. The CDR3 loop spans 17 amino acids. V trimming: 0 bases; J trimming: 3 bases; junction bases outside the gene matches: 10. The CDR3 DNA is TGTGCCAGCTCACCACCGAATACAGGGGTTCGTGACACTGAAGCTTTCTTT. Its translation is CASSPPNTGVRDTEAFF.

This chain links TRBV7-9 with TRBJ2-2; 7 bases align to TRBD1. Germline CDR1 reads SEHNR; CDR2 reads FQNEAQ (reference sequence). This CDR3 contains 15 residues. The ends lost 2 bases at V and 5 bases at J; junction bases unmatched: 5. The DNA for the CDR3 is TGTGCCAGCAGCTTAAGGGACAGATCGACCGGGGAGCTGTTTTTT. Translating gives CASSLRDRSTGELFF.

This clone occurred a few times. V is TRBV12-5 and J is TRBJ2-7; 10 bases fit TRBD1. This CDR3 is 16 amino acids long. Germline loops: CDR1 LGHNT, CDR2 FRNRAP. The trim removed 1 base at V and 2 bases at J, leaving 5 bases unmatched. CDR3 amino acids: CASGLGPGTGAYEQYF. DNA of the CDR3: TGTGCTAGTGGTTTGGGTCCCGGGACAGGGGCCTACGAGCAGTACTTC. The variable domain in full, completed from reference TRBV12-5 and TRBJ2-7, reads DARVTQTPRHKVTEMGQEVTMRCQPILGHNTVFWYRQTMMQGLELLAYFRNRAPLDDSGMPKDRFSAEMPDATLATLKIQPSEPRDSAVYFCASGLGPGTGAYEQYFGPGTRLTVT.

J is TRBJ1-1 and V is TRBV5-6, with TRBD1 matching over 7 bases. V dropped 4 bases and J dropped 3; count of bases not matched to a gene: 12. The CDR3 contains 16 residues. The V gene's germline CDR1 is SGHDT and CDR2 YYEEEE. The CDR3 protein is CASSPLGGEGYTEAFF. CDR3 DNA: TGTGCCAGCAGCCCGCTAGGGGGCGAAGGATACACTGAAGCTTTCTTT.

The chain has TRBV7-9 and TRBJ1-4, with TRBD1 matching 7 bases. V dropped 5 bases and J dropped 8; count of bases not matched to a gene: 8. This CDR3 is 14 amino acids long. The V gene's germline CDR1 is SEHNR and CDR2 FQNEAQ (reference sequence). The CDR3 loop reads CASSRGQVREKLFF. CDR3 coding DNA: TGTGCCAGCAGCCGAGGACAGGTTAGGGAAAAACTGTTTTTT.

CDR3 sequence reads: CASSKSGRTYNEQFF. The CDR3 coding sequence is TGTGCCAGCAGCAAGAGCGGGAGAACCTACAATGAGCAGTTCTTC. This chain connects TRBV7-9 to TRBJ2-1, with 8 nucleotides matching TRBD2. Germline V gene data show CDR1 as SEHNR and CDR2 as FQNEAQ (reference sequence). The V and J ends lost 5 bases and 2 bases, in that order; junction bases with no gene match: 5. This CDR3 region has 15 residues.

CDR3 region: CASSYDSKGRQFF. The CDR3 DNA reads as TGTGCCAGCAGTTATGATAGCAAAGGTCGGCAGTTCTTC. V usage is TRBV6-5 and J usage is TRBJ2-1; unclear D gene. The CDR3 sequence is 13 residues long. V was clipped by 3 bases and J by 12 bases, with 15 bases between them. CDR1 is MNHEY, CDR2 SVGAGI, per germline.

V gene TRBV23-1 combines with J gene TRBJ2-1; 9 bases map to TRBD2. TRBV23-1 is an ORF, and what it does is uncertain. V shed 0 bases, J shed 5 bases, and the junction held 8 bases outside the gene matches. This CDR3 has 17 residues. CDR3 sequence reads: CASSQSTTSGGHNEQFF. The CDR3 DNA sequence: TGCGCCAGCAGTCAATCCACGACTAGCGGAGGACACAATGAGCAGTTCTTC.

The V call is TRBV18, the J call TRBJ2-3; no definite D call. The CDR3 has 14 residues. The V gene lost 1 base and the J gene lost 2 bases, with 7 bases spanning the gap. From germline, CDR1 is KGHSH and CDR2 LQKENI. This CDR3 is CASSPRENTDTQYF. CDR3 in DNA: TGTGCCAGCTCACCACGTGAGAACACAGATACGCAGTATTTT.

The CDR3 coding sequence is TGTGCCAGCAGCTTAGCTAGCGGGAATAACATTCAGTACTTC. Translating it yields CASSLASGNNIQYF. The chain uses TRBV7-2 and TRBJ2-4; 8 nucleotides align to TRBD2. With 0 bases clipped from V and 7 bases from J, the junction kept 2 bases outside the gene matches. Per the germline V gene, CDR1 is SGHTA and CDR2 is FQGNSA. The CDR3 runs 14 residues.

This chain uses TRBV10-1 with TRBJ2-5; 12 bases are a match to TRBD1. Germline loops: CDR1 WNHNN, CDR2 SYGVQD (reference sequence). The trim removed 11 bases at V and 1 base at J, leaving 8 bases unmatched. The CDR3 is 15 residues long. Written as DNA, the CDR3 is TGCGCCGGAGGCTGGGACAGGGGGCCCCAAGAGACCCAGTACTTC. Translating it yields CAGGWDRGPQETQYF.

This clone was seen a few times. The J gene is TRBJ1-1, the V gene TRBV19; tentative D call: TRBD1 (5 bases). V was trimmed by 3 bases and J by 1 base, leaving 9 bases between them. The CDR3 runs 14 residues. Germline CDR1 reads LNHDA; CDR2 reads SQIVND (reference sequence). The CDR3 loop is CASSIPRANTEAFF. CDR3 sequence (DNA): TGTGCCAGTAGTATCCCCAGGGCGAACACTGAAGCTTTCTTT.

The rearrangement uses TRBV19 and TRBJ1-6; possibly TRBD1 for D (6 bases). Trimming pared 7 bases from V and 6 bases from J, leaving 16 bases between. Germline CDR1 reads LNHDA; CDR2 reads SQIVND (reference sequence). The CDR3 has 15 amino acids. The CDR3 reads CASTQTRGANSPLHF. CDR3 nucleotides: TGTGCCAGTACCCAAACTCGGGGGGCTAATTCACCCCTCCACTTT. Full variable domain (rest looked up from reference TRBV19 and TRBJ1-6): DGGITQSPKYLFRKEGQNVTLSCEQNLNHDAMYWYRQDPGQGLRLIYYSQIVNDFQKGDIAEGYSVSREKKESFPLTVTSAQKNPTAFYLCASTQTRGANSPLHFGNGTRLTVT.